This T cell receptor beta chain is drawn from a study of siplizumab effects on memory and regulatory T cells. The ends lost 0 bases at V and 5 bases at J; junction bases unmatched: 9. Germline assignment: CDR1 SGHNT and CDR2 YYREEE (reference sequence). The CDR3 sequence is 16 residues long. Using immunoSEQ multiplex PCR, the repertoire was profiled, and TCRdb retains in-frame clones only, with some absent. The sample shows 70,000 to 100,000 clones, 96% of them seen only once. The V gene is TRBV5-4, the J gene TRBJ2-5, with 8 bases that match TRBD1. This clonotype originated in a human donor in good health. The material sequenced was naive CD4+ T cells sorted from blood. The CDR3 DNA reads TGTGCCAGCAGCTTGGCGAGGCAGGGGGCAGGTGAGACCCAGTACTTC. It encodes CASSLARQGAGETQYF.